What follows are 6 T cell receptor beta chains derived from one specimen sequenced in a study of OX40 agonist ivuxolimab in advanced cancers. Produced via immunoSEQ multiplex PCR; TCRdb's table is partial and in-frame only. The table has approximately 50,000 clones, approximately 84% seen once. This specimen was CD4+ or CD8+ T cells sorted from blood, taken in a trial of the OX40 agonist ivuxolimab. The source is an adult with an advanced solid tumor such as melanoma, head and neck, liver or kidney cancer.

The table lists this clone with many counts. J is TRBJ1-1 and V is TRBV2; a weak D match, TRBD1 (6 bases). V lost 4 bases and J 0 bases, leaving 6 bases between the germline ends. CDR3 length: 13 amino acids. Germline V gene data show CDR1 as SNHLY and CDR2 as FYNNEI. This CDR3 reads CASSGDMNTEAFF. The CDR3 coding sequence is TGTGCCAGCAGTGGGGACATGAACACTGAAGCTTTCTTT.

J is TRBJ2-7 and V is TRBV9; D may be TRBD2 (6 bases). This CDR3 is 14 amino acids long. In germline, CDR1 is SGDLS, CDR2 YYNGEE. V shed 4 bases and J shed 2 bases, with 13 bases lying between them. The CDR3 coding sequence is TGTGCCAGCAGCCCGGGACTCCGCCCCTACGAGCAGTACTTC. Protein product: CASSPGLRPYEQYF.

This chain uses TRBV19 with TRBJ2-7; 12 bases match TRBD1. Germline V gene data show CDR1 as LNHDA and CDR2 as SQIVND (reference sequence). V shed 5 bases, J shed 5 bases, and the junction held 13 bases outside the gene matches. The length of the CDR3 is 17 residues. CDR3 coding DNA: TGTGCCAGTAGTTCTACGGGACAGGGGGCTCGAGTGCACGAGCAGTACTTC. Translation: CASSSTGQGARVHEQYF.

The chain links TRBV7-9 to TRBJ2-7, with 8 positions matching TRBD2. V was pared by 6 bases and J by 0 bases, with 7 bases of the junction left unmatched. Germline CDR1 reads SEHNR; CDR2 reads FQNEAQ (reference sequence). The CDR3 is made up of 15 amino acids. The CDR3 bases are TGTGCCAGCAGTTTCTTCAGCGGGAGCTCCTACGAGCAGTACTTC. Amino acid sequence: CASSFFSGSSYEQYF.

This clone was recorded once. This sequence joins TRBV29-1 and TRBJ2-3, with 7 bases lining up with TRBD1. The CDR3 loop spans 15 amino acids. CDR1 and CDR2 from the germline V gene are SQVTM and ANQGSEA. The V and J ends lost 4 bases and 5 bases, in that order; junction bases with no gene match: 12. In nucleotides, the CDR3 is TGCAGCGTTGGGGAAACAGGGGCCCGGGGAGATACGCAGTATTTT. Translation: CSVGETGARGDTQYF.

The DNA of the CDR3 is TGTGCCTGGTTAAACTGGGTCGCCGGGGAGCTGTTTTTT. Translated: CAWLNWVAGELFF. The chain recombines TRBV30 with TRBJ2-2; D gene uncertain. Trimming removed 5 bases at V and 6 bases at J, with 13 bases between. Germline CDR1 is GTSNPN and CDR2 is SVGIG (reference sequence). This CDR3 has 13 amino acids.